Reported below is one TCR beta chain. What it binds is unknown. The V and J ends lost 5 bases and 4 bases, in that order; junction bases with no gene match: 8. In germline, CDR1 is SNHLY, CDR2 FYNNEI. The CDR3 runs 16 residues. Sequenced by immunoSEQ multiplex PCR; TCRdb stores in-frame clones only, minus some. Among more than 120,000 clones, roughly 88% were seen once, and the ten largest hold less than 6%. The source of the sample is a study of Ad26.COV2.S vaccination and SARS-CoV-2 variants. Study results and caveats: Responses of spike-specific T cells (both CD8+ and CD4+) reportedly showed substantial breadth after vaccination. Vaccine and placebo recipients had comparable breadth of non-spike TCRs. The placebo group had lower spike-specific TCR breadth than the vaccine recipients did. It is possible that the TCR breadth and depth analyses underestimated the total T cell responses.

This specimen consisted of peripheral blood, obtained after recovery from COVID-19. The sequence was collected from a human donor who had recovered from COVID-19. This chain joins TRBV2 and TRBJ2-3; 11 positions match TRBD2. In DNA, the CDR3 is TGTGCCAGCAGTCAAACGACTAGCGGGGAAGCAGATACGCAGTATTTT. Translating gives CASSQTTSGEADTQYF. The entire variable domain, with the rest obtained from reference TRBV2 and TRBJ2-3, is as follows: EPEVTQTPSHQVTQMGQEVILRCVPISNHLYFYWYRQILGQKVEFLVSFYNNEISEKSEIFDDQFSVERPDGSNFTLKIRSTKLEDSAMYFCASSQTTSGEADTQYFGPGTRLTVL.